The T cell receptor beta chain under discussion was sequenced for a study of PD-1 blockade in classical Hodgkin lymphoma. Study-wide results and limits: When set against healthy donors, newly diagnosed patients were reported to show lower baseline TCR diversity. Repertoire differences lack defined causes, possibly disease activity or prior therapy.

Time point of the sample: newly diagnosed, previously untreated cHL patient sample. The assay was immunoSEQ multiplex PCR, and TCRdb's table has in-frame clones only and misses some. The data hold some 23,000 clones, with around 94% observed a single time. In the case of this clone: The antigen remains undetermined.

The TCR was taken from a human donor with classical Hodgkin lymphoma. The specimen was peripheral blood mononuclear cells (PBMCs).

The DNA of the CDR3 is TGCGCCAGCAGCCAAGATTTAGCGAACACTGAAGCTTTCTTT. This encodes CASSQDLANTEAFF. V usage is TRBV4-3 and J usage is TRBJ1-1; D unresolved. V was trimmed by 0 bases and J by 1 base, leaving 6 bases between them. CDR3 length equals 14 residues. Germline CDR1 LGHNA, CDR2 YSLEER.